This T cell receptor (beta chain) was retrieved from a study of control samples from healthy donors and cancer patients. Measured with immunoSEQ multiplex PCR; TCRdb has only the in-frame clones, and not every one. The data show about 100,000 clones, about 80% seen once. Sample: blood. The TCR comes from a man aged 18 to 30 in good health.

Here the CDR3 reads CASSEAISTISGNTIYF. The CDR3 nucleotides are TGTGCCAGCAGTGAAGCTATATCAACGATCTCTGGAAACACCATATATTTT. This sequence joins TRBV6-1 and TRBJ1-3; D call uncertain. There are 17 residues in the CDR3. Germline CDR1 MNHNS, CDR2 SASEGT. The V and J ends lost 0 bases and 0 bases respectively, with 12 bases between them.